This T cell receptor beta chain was recovered during a study of CD8 T cells in Susac syndrome. The CDR3 extends over 14 amino acids. Trimming removed 2 bases from V and 6 bases from J; junction bases left unmatched: 3. In germline, CDR1 is LNHNV, CDR2 YYDKDF (reference sequence). TCR beta was sequenced from blood CD8+ and CD4+ T cells. In contrast to the negatively isolated CD8+ and CD4+ T cells, TEMRA cells were FACS-enriched. RNA in amounts of roughly 0.5 to 1 ug was reverse transcribed with random hexamers. Amplification of TCR beta CDR3 was carried out by immunoSEQ multiplex PCR, which covered 54 Vbeta and 13 Jbeta segments. TCRdb used MiXCR to reprocess the immunoSEQ multiplex PCR reads, holding one entry per CDR3 protein. The sample shows approximately 120,000 distinct CDR3 sequences, approximately 93% of them seen only once.

The origin of this receptor is a human donor with multiple sclerosis. Sequenced material: CD8+ T cells from PBMCs. The chain joins TRBV15 to TRBJ2-7, with 11 positions matching TRBD1. The CDR3 is CATSRRTGGGEQYF. CDR3 in DNA: TGTGCCACCAGCAGAAGGACAGGGGGCGGCGAGCAGTACTTC.